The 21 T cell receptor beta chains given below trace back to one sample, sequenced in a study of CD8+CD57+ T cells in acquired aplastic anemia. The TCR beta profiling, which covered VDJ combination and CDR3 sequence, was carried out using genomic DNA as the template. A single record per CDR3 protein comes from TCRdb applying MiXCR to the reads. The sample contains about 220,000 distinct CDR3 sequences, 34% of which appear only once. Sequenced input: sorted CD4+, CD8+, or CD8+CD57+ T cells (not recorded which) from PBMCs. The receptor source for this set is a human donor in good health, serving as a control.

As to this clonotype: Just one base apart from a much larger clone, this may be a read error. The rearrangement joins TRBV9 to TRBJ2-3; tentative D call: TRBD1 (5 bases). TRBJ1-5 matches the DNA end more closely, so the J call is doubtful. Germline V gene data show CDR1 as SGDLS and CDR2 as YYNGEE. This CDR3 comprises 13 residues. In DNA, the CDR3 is TGTGCCAGCAGCGTAGGGGGCACAGATACGCAGCATTTT. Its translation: CASSVGGTDTQHF.

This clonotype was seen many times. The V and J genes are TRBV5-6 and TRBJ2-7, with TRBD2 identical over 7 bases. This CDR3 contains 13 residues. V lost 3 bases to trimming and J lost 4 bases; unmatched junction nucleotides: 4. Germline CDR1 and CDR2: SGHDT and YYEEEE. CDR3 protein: CASSSWEGYEQYF. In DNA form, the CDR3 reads TGTGCCAGCAGCTCTTGGGAGGGTTACGAGCAGTACTTC.

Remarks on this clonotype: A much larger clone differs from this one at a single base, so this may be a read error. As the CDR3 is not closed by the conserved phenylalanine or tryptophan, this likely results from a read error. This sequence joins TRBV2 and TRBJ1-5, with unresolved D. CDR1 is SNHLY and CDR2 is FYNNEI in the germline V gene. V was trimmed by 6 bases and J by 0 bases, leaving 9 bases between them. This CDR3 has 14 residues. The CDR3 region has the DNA TGTGCCAGCAGGGGAGGGTATAGCAATCAGCCCCAGCATCTT. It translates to CASRGGYSNQPQHL.

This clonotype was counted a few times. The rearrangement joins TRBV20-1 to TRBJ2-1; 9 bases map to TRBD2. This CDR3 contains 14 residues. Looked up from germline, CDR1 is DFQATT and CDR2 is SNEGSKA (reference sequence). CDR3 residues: CRNLTSGIVNEQFF. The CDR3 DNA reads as TGCAGGAACCTGACTAGCGGAATTGTTAATGAGCAGTTCTTC.

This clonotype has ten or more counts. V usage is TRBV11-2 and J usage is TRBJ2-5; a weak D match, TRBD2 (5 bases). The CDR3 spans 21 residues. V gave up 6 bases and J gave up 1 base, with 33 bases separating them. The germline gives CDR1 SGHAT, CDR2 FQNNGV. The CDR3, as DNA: TGTGCCAGCAGTCCCGACCGATTTAGAGCTAGCAAAACCAAAGCCCAAGAGACCCAGTACTTC. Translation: CASSPDRFRASKTKAQETQYF.

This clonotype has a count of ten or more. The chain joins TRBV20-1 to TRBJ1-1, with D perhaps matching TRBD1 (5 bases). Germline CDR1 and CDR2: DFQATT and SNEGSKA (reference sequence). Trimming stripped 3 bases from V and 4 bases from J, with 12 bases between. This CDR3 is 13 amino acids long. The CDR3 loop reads CSARRGPSTEAFF. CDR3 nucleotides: TGCAGTGCTAGGCGGGGCCCCAGCACTGAAGCTTTCTTT.

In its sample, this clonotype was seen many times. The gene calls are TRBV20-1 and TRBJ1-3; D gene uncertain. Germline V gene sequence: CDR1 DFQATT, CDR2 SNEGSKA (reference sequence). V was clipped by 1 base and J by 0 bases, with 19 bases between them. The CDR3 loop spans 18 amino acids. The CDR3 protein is CSARVSDARADSGNTIYF. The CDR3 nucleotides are TGCAGTGCTAGAGTCAGCGACGCAAGGGCCGACTCTGGAAACACCATATATTTT.

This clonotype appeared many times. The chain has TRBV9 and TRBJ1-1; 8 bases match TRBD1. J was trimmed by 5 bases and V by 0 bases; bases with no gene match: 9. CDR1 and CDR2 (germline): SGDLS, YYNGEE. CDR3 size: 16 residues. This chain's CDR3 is CASSVAPQGAGTEAFF. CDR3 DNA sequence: TGTGCCAGCAGCGTAGCCCCTCAGGGGGCGGGTACTGAAGCTTTCTTT.

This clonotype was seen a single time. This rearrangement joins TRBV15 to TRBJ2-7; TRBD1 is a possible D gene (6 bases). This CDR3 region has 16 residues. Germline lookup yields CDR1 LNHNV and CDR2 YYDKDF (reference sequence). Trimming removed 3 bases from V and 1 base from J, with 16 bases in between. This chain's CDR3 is CATSSPTGSRSYEQYF. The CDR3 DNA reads TGTGCCACCAGCAGCCCCACAGGGTCACGATCCTACGAGCAGTACTTC.

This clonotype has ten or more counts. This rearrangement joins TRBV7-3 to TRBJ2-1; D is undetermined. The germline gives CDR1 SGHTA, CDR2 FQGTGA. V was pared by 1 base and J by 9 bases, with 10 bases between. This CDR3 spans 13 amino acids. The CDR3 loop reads CASSLSTLREQFF. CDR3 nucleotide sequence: TGTGCCAGCAGCTTAAGTACCCTTCGTGAGCAGTTCTTC.

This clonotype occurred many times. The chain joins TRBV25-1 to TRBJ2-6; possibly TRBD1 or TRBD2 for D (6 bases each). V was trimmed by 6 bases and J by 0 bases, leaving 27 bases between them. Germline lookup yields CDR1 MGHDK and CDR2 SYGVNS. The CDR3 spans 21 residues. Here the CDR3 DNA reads TGTGCCAGCAGCCATTCCGGGGGCGCGAGAGCCGGGTCCTCTGGGGCCAACGTCCTGACTTTC. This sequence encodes CASSHSGGARAGSSGANVLTF.

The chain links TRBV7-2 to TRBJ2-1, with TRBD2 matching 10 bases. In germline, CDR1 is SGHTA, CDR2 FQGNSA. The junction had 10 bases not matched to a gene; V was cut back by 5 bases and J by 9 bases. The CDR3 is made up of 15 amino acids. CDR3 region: CASSPSGGVIGEQFF. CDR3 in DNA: TGTGCCAGCAGCCCAAGCGGGGGGGTTATAGGTGAGCAGTTCTTC.

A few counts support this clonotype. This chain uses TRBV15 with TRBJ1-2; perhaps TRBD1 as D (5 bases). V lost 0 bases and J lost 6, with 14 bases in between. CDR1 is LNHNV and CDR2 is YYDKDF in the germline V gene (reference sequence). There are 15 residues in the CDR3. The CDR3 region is CATSREVGTVDGYTF. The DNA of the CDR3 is TGTGCCACCAGCAGAGAAGTCGGGACGGTCGATGGCTACACCTTC.

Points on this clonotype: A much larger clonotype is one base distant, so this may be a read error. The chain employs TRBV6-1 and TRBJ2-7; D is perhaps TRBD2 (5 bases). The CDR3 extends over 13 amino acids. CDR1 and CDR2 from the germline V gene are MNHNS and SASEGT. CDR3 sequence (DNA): TGTGCCGGCAGGCCCGCGGGTGTGTACGAGCAGTACTTC. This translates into CAGRPAGVYEQYF.

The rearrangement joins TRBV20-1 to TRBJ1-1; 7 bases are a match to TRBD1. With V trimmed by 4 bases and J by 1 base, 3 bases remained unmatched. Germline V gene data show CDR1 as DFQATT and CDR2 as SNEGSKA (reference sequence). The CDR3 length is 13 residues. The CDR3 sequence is CSATGGGNTEAFF. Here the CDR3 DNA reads TGCAGTGCTACAGGGGGAGGGAACACTGAAGCTTTCTTT.

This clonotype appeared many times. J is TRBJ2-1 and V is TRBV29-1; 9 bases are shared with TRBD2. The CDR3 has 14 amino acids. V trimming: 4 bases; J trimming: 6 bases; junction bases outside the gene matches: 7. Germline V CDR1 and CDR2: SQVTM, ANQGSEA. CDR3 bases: TGCAGCGTTGGCCCCGCGGGGGGGTTCAATGAGCAGTTCTTC. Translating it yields CSVGPAGGFNEQFF.

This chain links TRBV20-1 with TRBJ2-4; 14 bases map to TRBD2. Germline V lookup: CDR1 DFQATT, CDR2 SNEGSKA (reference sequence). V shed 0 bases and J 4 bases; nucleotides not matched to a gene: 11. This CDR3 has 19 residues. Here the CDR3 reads CSAREVRGLAGGRKNIQYF. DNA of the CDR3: TGCAGTGCTAGAGAAGTTCGTGGACTAGCGGGGGGCCGTAAAAACATTCAGTACTTC.

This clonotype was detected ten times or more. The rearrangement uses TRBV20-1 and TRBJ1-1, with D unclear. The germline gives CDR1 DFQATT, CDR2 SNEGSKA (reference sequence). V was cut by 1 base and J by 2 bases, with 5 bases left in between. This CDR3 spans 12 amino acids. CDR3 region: CSARALNTEAFF. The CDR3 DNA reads TGCAGTGCTAGAGCTCTAAACACTGAAGCTTTCTTT.

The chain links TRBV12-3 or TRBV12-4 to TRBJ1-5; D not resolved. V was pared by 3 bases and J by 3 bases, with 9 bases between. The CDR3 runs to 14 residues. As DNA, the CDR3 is TGTGCCAGCAGTTTGGAGCGATTCAATCAGCCCCAGCATTTT. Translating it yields CASSLERFNQPQHF.

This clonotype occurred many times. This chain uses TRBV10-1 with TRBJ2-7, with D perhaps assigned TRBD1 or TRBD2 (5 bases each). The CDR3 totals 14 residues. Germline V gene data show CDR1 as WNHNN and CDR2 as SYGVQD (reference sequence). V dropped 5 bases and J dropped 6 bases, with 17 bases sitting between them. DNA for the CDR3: TGCGCCAGCAGTCGCACCGGGGCGTTGACCGAGCAGTACTTC. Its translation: CASSRTGALTEQYF.

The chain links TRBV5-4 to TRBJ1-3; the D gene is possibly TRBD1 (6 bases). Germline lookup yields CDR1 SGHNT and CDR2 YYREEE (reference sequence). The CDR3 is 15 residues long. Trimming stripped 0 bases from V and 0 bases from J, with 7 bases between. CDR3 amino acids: CASSLGGLSGNTIYF. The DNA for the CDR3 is TGTGCCAGCAGCTTGGGGGGGCTCTCTGGAAACACCATATATTTT. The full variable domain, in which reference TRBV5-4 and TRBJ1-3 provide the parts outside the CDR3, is ETGVTQSPTHLIKTRGQQVTLRCSSQSGHNTVSWYQQALGQGPQFIFQYYREEENGRGNFPPRFSGLQFPNYSSELNVNALELDDSALYLCASSLGGLSGNTIYFGEGSWLTVV.